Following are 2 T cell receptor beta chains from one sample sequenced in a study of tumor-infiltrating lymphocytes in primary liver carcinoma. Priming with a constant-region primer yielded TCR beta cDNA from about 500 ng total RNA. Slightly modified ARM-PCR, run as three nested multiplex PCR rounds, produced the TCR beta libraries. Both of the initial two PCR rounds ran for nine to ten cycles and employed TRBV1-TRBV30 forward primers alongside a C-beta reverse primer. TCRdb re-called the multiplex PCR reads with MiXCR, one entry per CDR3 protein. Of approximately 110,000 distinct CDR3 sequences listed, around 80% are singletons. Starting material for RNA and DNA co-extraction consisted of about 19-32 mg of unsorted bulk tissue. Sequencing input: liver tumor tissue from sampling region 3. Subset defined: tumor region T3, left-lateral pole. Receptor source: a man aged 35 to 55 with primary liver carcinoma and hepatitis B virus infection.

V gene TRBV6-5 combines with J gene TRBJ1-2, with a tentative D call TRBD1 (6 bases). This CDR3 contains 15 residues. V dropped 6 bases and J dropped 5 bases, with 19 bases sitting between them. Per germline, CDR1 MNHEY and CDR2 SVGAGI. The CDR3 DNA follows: TGTGCCAGCAGCCCCCAGGGCAGGGGAAGTTATGGCTACACCTTC. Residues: CASSPQGRGSYGYTF.

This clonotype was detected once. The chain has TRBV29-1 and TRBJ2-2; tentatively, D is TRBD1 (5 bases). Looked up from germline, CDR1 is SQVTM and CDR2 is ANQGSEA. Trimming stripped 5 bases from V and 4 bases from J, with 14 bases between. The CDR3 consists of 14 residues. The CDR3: CSVQGQGITGELFF. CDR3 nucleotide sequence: TGCAGCGTTCAAGGACAAGGTATCACCGGGGAGCTGTTTTTT.